The source of this TCR beta chain is a study of blood T cell repertoires in COVID-19. The count of this clone is one. Sequenced by immunoSEQ multiplex PCR; TCRdb stores in-frame clones only, minus some. This table has about 150,000 clones, over 80% appearing once. Study members were between about 18 and 100 years old and lived in 20 to 30 US regions. Participant-reported clinical history was the basis for cohort assignment. The CDR3 contains 14 residues. V was clipped by 4 bases and J by 1 base; unmatched bases: 4. Germline values: CDR1 SQVTM, CDR2 ANQGSEA. This TCR came from a woman between 40 and 55 years old who had recovered from COVID-19. The source material was PBMCs or T cells enriched from blood (not recorded which). The chain is built from TRBV29-1 and TRBJ1-1, with 9 bases that match TRBD1. The CDR3 loop reads CSVVGTGWNTEAFF. The CDR3 DNA reads TGCAGCGTTGTTGGGACAGGGTGGAACACTGAAGCTTTCTTT.